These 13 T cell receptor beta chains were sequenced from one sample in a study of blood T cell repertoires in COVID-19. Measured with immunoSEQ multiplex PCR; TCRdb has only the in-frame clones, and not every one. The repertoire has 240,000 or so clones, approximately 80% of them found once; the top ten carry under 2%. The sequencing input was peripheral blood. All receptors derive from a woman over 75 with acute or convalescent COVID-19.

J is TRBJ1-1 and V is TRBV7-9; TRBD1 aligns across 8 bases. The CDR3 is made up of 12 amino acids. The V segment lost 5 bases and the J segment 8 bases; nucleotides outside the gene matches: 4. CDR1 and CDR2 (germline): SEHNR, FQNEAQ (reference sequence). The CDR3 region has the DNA TGTGCCAGCAGCCGGGACAGGCTAGAAGCTTTCTTT. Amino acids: CASSRDRLEAFF.

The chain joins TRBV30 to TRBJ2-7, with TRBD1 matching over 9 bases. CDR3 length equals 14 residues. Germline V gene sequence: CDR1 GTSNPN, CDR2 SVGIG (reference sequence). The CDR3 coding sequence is TGTGCGCTTGTCTCCGGGACAGGGCACTACGAGCAGTACTTC. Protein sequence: CALVSGTGHYEQYF.

CDR3 nucleotide sequence: TGTGCCAGCAGCCAGACAGGGGGGACTTCACCCCTCCACTTT. Translation: CASSQTGGTSPLHF. This rearrangement joins TRBV5-4 to TRBJ1-6; 9 bases fit TRBD1. Germline V lookup: CDR1 SGHNT, CDR2 YYREEE (reference sequence). V dropped 4 bases and J dropped 9; count of bases not matched to a gene: 5. This CDR3 has 14 amino acids. Full variable domain (outside the CDR3, taken from reference TRBV5-4 and TRBJ1-6): ETGVTQSPTHLIKTRGQQVTLRCSSQSGHNTVSWYQQALGQGPQFIFQYYREEENGRGNFPPRFSGLQFPNYSSELNVNALELDDSALYLCASSQTGGTSPLHFGNGTRLTVT.

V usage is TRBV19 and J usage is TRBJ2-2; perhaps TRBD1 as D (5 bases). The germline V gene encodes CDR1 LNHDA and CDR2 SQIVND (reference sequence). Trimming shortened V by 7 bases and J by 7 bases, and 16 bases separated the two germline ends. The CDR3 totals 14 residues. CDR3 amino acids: CASTTRLGVGELFF. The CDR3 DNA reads TGTGCCAGTACAACCCGGCTAGGGGTCGGGGAGCTGTTTTTT.

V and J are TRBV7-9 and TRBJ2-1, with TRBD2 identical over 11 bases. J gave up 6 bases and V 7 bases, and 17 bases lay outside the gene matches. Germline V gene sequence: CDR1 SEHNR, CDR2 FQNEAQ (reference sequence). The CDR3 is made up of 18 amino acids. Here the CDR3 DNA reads TGTGCCAGCACCCAGCGGCTAGCGGGAGGCCGGGTCATCAATGAGCAGTTCTTC. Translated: CASTQRLAGGRVINEQFF.

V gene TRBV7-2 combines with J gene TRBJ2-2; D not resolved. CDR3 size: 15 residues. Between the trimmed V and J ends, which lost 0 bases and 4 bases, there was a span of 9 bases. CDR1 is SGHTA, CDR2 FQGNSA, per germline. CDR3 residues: CASSLAAWSTGELFF. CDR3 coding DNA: TGTGCCAGCAGCTTAGCTGCGTGGAGCACCGGGGAGCTGTTTTTT.

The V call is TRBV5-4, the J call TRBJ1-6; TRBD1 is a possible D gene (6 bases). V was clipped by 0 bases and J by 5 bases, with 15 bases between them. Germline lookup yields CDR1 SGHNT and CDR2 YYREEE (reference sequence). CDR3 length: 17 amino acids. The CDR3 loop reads CASSLGPKGGDNSPLHF. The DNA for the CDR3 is TGTGCCAGCAGCTTGGGCCCCAAAGGGGGGGATAATTCACCCCTCCACTTT.

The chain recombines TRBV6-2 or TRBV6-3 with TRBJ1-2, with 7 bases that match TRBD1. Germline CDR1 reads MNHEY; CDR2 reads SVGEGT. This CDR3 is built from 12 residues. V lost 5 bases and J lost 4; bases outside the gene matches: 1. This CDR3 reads CASSRDSYGYTF. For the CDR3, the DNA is TGTGCCAGCAGTCGGGACAGCTATGGCTACACCTTC.

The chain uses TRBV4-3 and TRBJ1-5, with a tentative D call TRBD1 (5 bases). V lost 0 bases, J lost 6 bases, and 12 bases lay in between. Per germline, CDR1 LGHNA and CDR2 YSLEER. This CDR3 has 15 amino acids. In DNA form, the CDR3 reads TGCGCCAGCAGCCAAGATTGGGGGGGTAGTCAGCCCCAGCATTTT. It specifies CASSQDWGGSQPQHF.

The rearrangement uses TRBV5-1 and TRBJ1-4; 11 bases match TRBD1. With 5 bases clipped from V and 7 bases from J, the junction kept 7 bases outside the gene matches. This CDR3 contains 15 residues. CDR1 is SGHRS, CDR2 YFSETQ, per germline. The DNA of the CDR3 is TGCGCCAGCAGGGACAGGGGGCACGATAGTGAAAAACTGTTTTTT. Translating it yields CASRDRGHDSEKLFF.

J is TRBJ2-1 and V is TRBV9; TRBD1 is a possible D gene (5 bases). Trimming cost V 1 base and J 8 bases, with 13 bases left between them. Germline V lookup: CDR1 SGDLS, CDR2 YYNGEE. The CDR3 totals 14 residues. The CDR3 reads CASSVIGRVDEQFF. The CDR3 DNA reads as TGTGCCAGCAGCGTAATAGGCAGGGTAGATGAGCAGTTCTTC.

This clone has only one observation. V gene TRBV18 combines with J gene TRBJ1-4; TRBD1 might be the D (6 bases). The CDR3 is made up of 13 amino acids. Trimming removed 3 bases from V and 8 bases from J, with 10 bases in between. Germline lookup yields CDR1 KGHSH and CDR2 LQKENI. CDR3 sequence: CASSPFTGEKLFF. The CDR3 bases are TGTGCCAGCTCACCTTTTACAGGGGAAAAACTGTTTTTT. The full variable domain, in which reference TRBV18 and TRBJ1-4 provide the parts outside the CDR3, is NAGVMQNPRHLVRRRGQEARLRCSPMKGHSHVYWYRQLPEEGLKFMVYLQKENIIDESGMPKERFSAEFPKEGPSILRIQQVVRGDSAAYFCASSPFTGEKLFFGSGTQLSVL.

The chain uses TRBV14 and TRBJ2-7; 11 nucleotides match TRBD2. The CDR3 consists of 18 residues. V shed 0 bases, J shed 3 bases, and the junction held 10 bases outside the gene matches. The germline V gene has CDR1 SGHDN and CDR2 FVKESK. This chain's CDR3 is CASSQDRSRTSGLYEQYF. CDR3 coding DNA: TGTGCCAGCAGCCAAGATAGAAGTCGGACTAGCGGGCTCTACGAGCAGTACTTC.